One and the same sample provided the 25 T cell receptor beta chains below, sequenced in a study of cytomegalovirus exposure and HLA in healthy donors. Researchers ran the PCR with 60 Vbeta and 13 Jbeta primers. Here immunoSEQ multiplex PCR was the method, and the copy in TCRdb shows in-frame clones only, minus some. The table lists some 220,000 clones, around 80% of them singletons. Sequencing was done on a sample of PBMCs. The receptors shown here come from a woman aged 55-75 years in good health and CMV-seropositive.

This clone has more than one count but fewer than ten. The V and J genes are TRBV2 and TRBJ2-1; TRBD1 matches at 8 bases. The length of the CDR3 is 13 residues. The ends lost 8 bases at V and 4 bases at J; junction bases unmatched: 4. CDR1 is SNHLY, CDR2 FYNNEI, per germline. CDR3 residues: CASRDRFYNEQFF. In DNA form, the CDR3 reads TGTGCCAGCCGGGACAGGTTTTACAATGAGCAGTTCTTC.

The chain links TRBV28 to TRBJ1-2, with D possibly TRBD1 on 6 matching bases. CDR3 length equals 14 residues. The V and J ends lost 4 bases and 4 bases respectively, with 13 bases between them. Per the germline V gene, CDR1 is MDHEN and CDR2 is SYDVKM. The CDR3 loop reads CASSSRTVPYGYTF. The CDR3 coding sequence is TGTGCCAGCAGTTCCCGGACAGTGCCCTATGGCTACACCTTC.

The table lists this clone with a count of one. V and J are TRBV28 and TRBJ2-5; the D gene is possibly TRBD2 (5 bases). This CDR3 is built from 13 residues. Germline loops: CDR1 MDHEN, CDR2 SYDVKM. V was shortened by 6 bases and J by 5 bases, with 13 bases between the two germline ends. In nucleotides, the CDR3 is TGTGCCAGCAGCACCGGACTGAGGGAGACCCAGTACTTC. Translating gives CASSTGLRETQYF.

The chain couples TRBV28 to TRBJ1-5, with D perhaps matching TRBD1 (5 bases). The V end lost 1 base, the J end lost 3 bases, and 16 bases lay between the germline ends. The CDR3 runs to 17 residues. CDR1 MDHEN and CDR2 SYDVKM come from the germline V gene. The CDR3 DNA sequence: TGTGCCAGCAGTTTATCGCGGGGACGGCCCCTCAATCAGCCCCAGCATTTT. This translates into CASSLSRGRPLNQPQHF.

This clone was observed a single time. The rearrangement uses TRBV11-2 and TRBJ1-4; no reliable D call. Germline-derived CDR1 and CDR2 are SGHAT and FQNNGV. V lost 6 bases and J 8 bases, leaving 10 bases between the germline ends. The CDR3 has 12 amino acids. The CDR3 sequence: CASRETREKLFF. The CDR3 DNA reads TGTGCCAGCAGGGAAACTAGGGAAAAACTGTTTTTT.

V gene TRBV5-4 combines with J gene TRBJ2-5; 9 nucleotides agree with TRBD1. The CDR3 spans 16 residues. V lost 6 bases, J lost 4 bases, and 13 bases stayed unmatched. Germline values: CDR1 SGHNT, CDR2 YYREEE (reference sequence). The CDR3, as DNA: TGTGCCAGCACCCCGCCCCCGGGACAGGGACCAGAGACCCAGTACTTC. Amino acids: CASTPPPGQGPETQYF.

The chain is built from TRBV6-6 and TRBJ2-5; TRBD1 matches at 8 bases. With the DNA end fitting TRBJ2-7 better, the J assignment may be wrong. The CDR3 is made up of 15 amino acids. Germline values: CDR1 MNHNY, CDR2 SVGAGI (reference sequence). CDR3 sequence (DNA): TGTGCCAGCAGGACCGGGACAGGAGCGTCCTACGAGCAGTACTTC. Translated: CASRTGTGASYEQYF.

Here the CDR3 DNA reads TGTGCCAGCAGCTTAGAGCAAGCCTACGGGGAGCTGTTTTTT. Its protein product is CASSLEQAYGELFF. The chain couples TRBV7-2 to TRBJ2-2, with unresolved D. Germline-derived CDR1 and CDR2 are SGHTA and FQGNSA. V dropped 1 base and J dropped 7 bases, with 10 bases sitting between them. The CDR3 contains 14 residues.

The chain has TRBV29-1 and TRBJ1-4; D is unresolved. The germline V gene has CDR1 SQVTM and CDR2 ANQGSEA. V gave up 6 bases and J gave up 8 bases, with 16 bases separating them. This CDR3 contains 13 residues. The CDR3, as DNA: TGCAGCGTGAAAACAACTGCGGGGGAAAAACTGTTTTTT. It is translated as CSVKTTAGEKLFF. Drawing the rest from reference TRBV29-1 and TRBJ1-4, the complete variable domain is SAVISQKPSRDICQRGTSLTIQCQVDSQVTMMFWYRQQPGQSLTLIATANQGSEATYESGFVIDKFPISRPNLTFSTLTVSNMSPEDSSIYLCSVKTTAGEKLFFGSGTQLSVL.

The J gene is TRBJ1-1, the V gene TRBV6-1; the D is unclear. The CDR3 is 13 residues long. Per the germline V gene, CDR1 is MNHNS and CDR2 is SASEGT. Deletions cut 7 bases from V and 1 base from J, with 10 bases between. CDR3 DNA sequence: TGTGCCAGCATTATAAACGGGAACACTGAAGCTTTCTTT. Translating it yields CASIINGNTEAFF.

This clone appeared a few times. The chain combines TRBV29-1 with TRBJ1-2; 7 bases are a match to TRBD1. The CDR3 contains 14 residues. Germline CDR1 is SQVTM and CDR2 is ANQGSEA. Unmatched junction bases numbered 11, after V lost 6 bases and J lost 4 bases. The CDR3 region is CSVSRAAGGYGYTF. CDR3 bases: TGCAGCGTCTCCCGAGCGGCAGGGGGCTATGGCTACACCTTC.

The chain links TRBV6-1 to TRBJ1-5; D remains unclear. The ends were cut back, 1 base at V and 9 bases at J, with 13 bases in the middle. This CDR3 region has 14 residues. The germline gives CDR1 MNHNS, CDR2 SASEGT. CDR3 nucleotides: TGTGCCAGCAGTGAAGACGAGCAATCGCGGCCCCAGCATTTT. Translating gives CASSEDEQSRPQHF.

There are a few counts of this clone. The rearrangement links TRBV29-1 to TRBJ1-2, with unresolved D. Germline CDR1 and CDR2: SQVTM and ANQGSEA. The CDR3 has 13 amino acids. Deletions cut 7 bases from V and 6 bases from J, with 18 bases between. The CDR3 sequence: CSAARAPGDGYTF. CDR3 coding DNA: TGCAGCGCCGCCCGCGCCCCCGGTGATGGCTACACCTTC.

J is TRBJ1-5 and V is TRBV18, with 8 bases aligning to TRBD1. The CDR3 extends over 15 amino acids. Unmatched junction bases numbered 7, after V lost 5 bases and J lost 4 bases. The germline V gene encodes CDR1 KGHSH and CDR2 LQKENI. As DNA, the CDR3 is TGTGCCAGCTCAACGACAGGGGCGGTAAATCAGCCCCAGCATTTT. Translation: CASSTTGAVNQPQHF.

This clone has only a few counts. The chain uses TRBV30 and TRBJ1-1; perhaps TRBD1 as D (5 bases). With 5 bases removed from V and 5 bases from J, the gap between germline ends came to 15 bases. CDR1 and CDR2 (germline): GTSNPN, SVGIG (reference sequence). The CDR3 runs to 13 residues. CDR3 sequence: CAWDGRRGTEAFF. The CDR3 DNA sequence: TGTGCCTGGGACGGCCGGCGGGGGACTGAAGCTTTCTTT.

The CDR3 DNA follows: TGTGCCAGCAGTGTTAGAGCGGGAGGTTCGGATACGCAGTATTTT. It codes for CASSVRAGGSDTQYF. The genes are TRBV2 and TRBJ2-3, with 9 bases fitting TRBD2. The CDR3 covers 15 residues. Germline V gives CDR1 SNHLY, CDR2 FYNNEI. J was trimmed by 6 bases and V by 4 bases; bases with no gene match: 8.

This chain links TRBV28 with TRBJ1-2; no clear D gene. The CDR3 covers 15 residues. Trimming removed 4 bases at V and 2 bases at J, with 14 bases between. Germline CDR1 reads MDHEN; CDR2 reads SYDVKM. The DNA for the CDR3 is TGTGCCAGCAGTTACTCCTTGGGCTCAAACTATGGCTACACCTTC. Protein: CASSYSLGSNYGYTF.

This chain uses TRBV7-6 with TRBJ2-3; TRBD2 is a possible D gene (6 bases). Trimming took off 2 bases at V and 0 bases at J, with 18 bases between the two ends. Looked up from germline, CDR1 is SGHVS and CDR2 is FNYEAQ. This CDR3 has 18 residues. CDR3 amino acids: CASSLSPIGGTSTDTQYF. CDR3 DNA sequence: TGTGCCAGCAGCTTATCCCCCATTGGCGGGACTAGCACAGATACGCAGTATTTT.

The chain couples TRBV30 to TRBJ2-3; D possibly corresponds to TRBD2 (6 bases). The length of the CDR3 is 12 residues. Germline CDR1 and CDR2: GTSNPN and SVGIG (reference sequence). V was pared by 5 bases and J by 8 bases, with 14 bases between. The CDR3 nucleotides read TGTGCCTGGTCTAATCCCGGGGGTACGCAGTATTTT. This sequence encodes CAWSNPGGTQYF.

This clone occurred a few times. The chain combines TRBV18 with TRBJ2-7, with a possible D match to TRBD1 (5 bases). The CDR3 sequence is 13 residues long. V gave up 3 bases and J gave up 5 bases, with 11 bases separating them. Germline V gene lookup returns CDR1 KGHSH and CDR2 LQKENI. Here the CDR3 reads CASSPSQGNEQYF. The CDR3 nucleotides are TGTGCCAGCTCACCTTCGCAGGGCAACGAGCAGTACTTC.

The gene calls are TRBV5-1 and TRBJ2-5, with 8 bases fitting TRBD2. Trimming cost V 1 base and J 2 bases; bases outside gene matches: 4. The CDR3 extends over 15 amino acids. Germline lookup yields CDR1 SGHRS and CDR2 YFSETQ. The DNA of the CDR3 is TGCGCCAGCAGCTTGAAACTAGCGGAACAAGAGACCCAGTACTTC. As protein: CASSLKLAEQETQYF.

The chain combines TRBV29-1 with TRBJ2-7, with 7 bases aligning to TRBD1. Trimming took 4 bases from V and 4 from J; bases not matched to a gene: 7. Germline loops: CDR1 SQVTM, CDR2 ANQGSEA. The CDR3 contains 13 residues. The chain's CDR3 is CSVVAQGEYEQYF. CDR3 nucleotides: TGCAGCGTTGTGGCCCAGGGGGAGTACGAGCAGTACTTC.

The chain is built from TRBV27 and TRBJ1-4; D uncertain. The CDR3 contains 13 residues. Germline assignment: CDR1 MNHEY and CDR2 SMNVEV (reference sequence). V dropped 2 bases and J dropped 7 bases, with 8 bases sitting between them. CDR3 coding DNA: TGTGCCAGCAGTTTAATGGGGAGTGAAAAACTGTTTTTT. Its translation: CASSLMGSEKLFF.

The CDR3 DNA reads as TGTGCCAGCAGCCTGATCCGGGGGGAGATGACTAACTATGGCTACACCTTC. It specifies CASSLIRGEMTNYGYTF. The rearrangement joins TRBV5-6 to TRBJ1-2; D is perhaps TRBD1 (5 bases). The CDR3 runs 17 residues. Trimming took off 4 bases at V and 0 bases at J, with 19 bases between the two ends. CDR1 is SGHDT and CDR2 is YYEEEE in the germline V gene.

This clone was counted once. This chain uses TRBV18 with TRBJ1-4, with 7 bases that match TRBD1. The CDR3 is 14 amino acids. J was trimmed by 2 bases and V by 8 bases; bases with no gene match: 5. The germline V gene encodes CDR1 KGHSH and CDR2 LQKENI. CDR3 sequence: CASQQGDTNEKLFF. The CDR3 coding sequence is TGTGCCAGCCAGCAGGGGGACACTAATGAAAAACTGTTTTTT.